A single sample gave rise to the 27 T cell receptor beta chains below, sequenced in a study of T cell responses to AZD1222 COVID-19 vaccine. Data came from immunoSEQ multiplex PCR; TCRdb stores just in-frame clones and leaves some out. The table lists about 140,000 clones, approximately 90% of them singletons. Source: peripheral blood, taken 28 days after the second AZD1222 dose. These receptors all stem from an adult who received the AZD1222 COVID-19 vaccine.

The V call is TRBV29-1, the J call TRBJ2-5; D is perhaps TRBD2 (6 bases). The assigned J gene may be wrong: the sequence end matches TRBJ2-7 better. Germline values: CDR1 SQVTM, CDR2 ANQGSEA. This CDR3 comprises 13 residues. CDR3 nucleotide sequence: TGCAGCGCGTCGGGACTTGATAACTACGAGCAGTACTTC. This gives the protein CSASGLDNYEQYF.

The rearrangement links TRBV11-2 to TRBJ2-1; the D is unclear. The germline V and J ends were trimmed by 1 base and 6 bases, with 7 bases remaining between them. Germline-derived CDR1 and CDR2 are SGHAT and FQNNGV. CDR3 length: 13 amino acids. The CDR3 sequence: CASSLGSSNEQFF. The DNA for the CDR3 is TGTGCCAGCAGCTTAGGGTCTTCCAATGAGCAGTTCTTC.

This clone came up once. This chain uses TRBV27 with TRBJ2-7, with D possibly matching TRBD1 (5 bases). Germline V lookup: CDR1 MNHEY, CDR2 SMNVEV (reference sequence). The CDR3 loop spans 13 amino acids. Trimming removed 4 bases at V and 0 bases at J, with 7 bases between. Here the CDR3 reads CASSSQGSYEQYF. CDR3 DNA sequence: TGTGCCAGCAGTTCCCAGGGCTCCTACGAGCAGTACTTC.

This chain uses TRBV6-5 with TRBJ1-3; possible D gene TRBD1, 5 bases. The length of the CDR3 is 15 residues. In germline, CDR1 is MNHEY, CDR2 SVGAGI. V was pared by 5 bases and J by 4 bases, with 15 bases between. Here the CDR3 DNA reads TGTGCCAGCAGTCCACAAGGGGTTAGCGGAAACACCATATATTTT. Translated, it gives CASSPQGVSGNTIYF.

The rearrangement links TRBV20-1 to TRBJ2-5; TRBD2 agrees at 13 bases. Germline V gives CDR1 DFQATT, CDR2 SNEGSKA (reference sequence). There are 15 residues in the CDR3. V lost 3 bases, J lost 4 bases, and 5 bases stayed unmatched. CDR3 sequence: CSASRTSGGRETQYF. In DNA, the CDR3 is TGCAGTGCTAGTAGGACTAGCGGGGGTCGAGAGACCCAGTACTTC.

The genes are TRBV28 and TRBJ1-6; D remains unclear. V lost 4 bases to trimming and J lost 9 bases, with 16 bases between them. The V gene's germline CDR1 is MDHEN and CDR2 SYDVKM. This CDR3 is 15 amino acids long. The CDR3 here is CASSWERVLGSPLHF. CDR3 nucleotide sequence: TGTGCCAGCAGTTGGGAGAGGGTATTGGGTTCACCCCTCCACTTT.

The rearrangement uses TRBV5-1 and TRBJ2-1; D remains unclear. Germline V gene lookup returns CDR1 SGHRS and CDR2 YFSETQ. V shed 0 bases and J shed 8 bases, with 12 bases lying between them. The CDR3 totals 14 residues. The CDR3 DNA sequence: TGCGCCAGCAGCTTGGCCGACTCGGGCGATGAGCAGTTCTTC. Translation gives CASSLADSGDEQFF.

The sample holds one count of this clone. The chain combines TRBV15 with TRBJ2-3, with D perhaps TRBD1 or TRBD2 (5 bases each). Germline values: CDR1 LNHNV, CDR2 YYDKDF (reference sequence). This CDR3 has 15 amino acids. Trimming removed 8 bases from V and 3 bases from J, with 18 bases in between. CDR3: CATRERDGWTDTQYF. The CDR3 DNA is TGTGCCACCCGCGAGAGGGACGGTTGGACAGATACGCAGTATTTT.

The V call is TRBV15, the J call TRBJ1-2; 7 bases are shared with TRBD1. Germline CDR1 and CDR2: LNHNV and YYDKDF (reference sequence). The CDR3 runs 17 residues. V was clipped by 1 base and J by 4 bases; unmatched bases: 12. CDR3 sequence: CATSRGIPGQIGYGYTF. CDR3 in DNA: TGTGCCACCAGCAGAGGTATCCCGGGACAGATAGGCTATGGCTACACCTTC.

This clone was detected only a few times. This chain links TRBV5-5 with TRBJ1-5, with D uncertain. The CDR3 runs to 14 residues. V lost 4 bases, J lost 4 bases, and 12 bases lay in between. From germline, CDR1 is SGHKS and CDR2 YYEKEE (reference sequence). This chain's CDR3 is CASSPAGGNQPQHF. CDR3 nucleotide sequence: TGTGCCAGCAGCCCCGCAGGAGGGAATCAGCCCCAGCATTTT.

The rearrangement links TRBV29-1 to TRBJ1-5; D not resolved. Germline V lookup: CDR1 SQVTM, CDR2 ANQGSEA. The CDR3 consists of 15 residues. With 4 bases removed from V and 0 bases from J, the gap between germline ends came to 13 bases. The CDR3 region is CSVGYSGDSNQPQHF. The CDR3 DNA sequence: TGCAGCGTTGGATACAGTGGGGATAGCAATCAGCCCCAGCATTTT.

The chain links TRBV6-1 to TRBJ1-2; D call uncertain. The CDR3 is 14 amino acids. CDR1 is MNHNS and CDR2 is SASEGT in the germline V gene. Trimming removed 1 base from V and 2 bases from J, with 8 bases in between. CDR3 residues: CASSEGWGNYGYTF. The CDR3 DNA reads TGTGCCAGCAGTGAAGGGTGGGGAAACTATGGCTACACCTTC.

This chain connects TRBV5-1 to TRBJ1-1; weak D call: TRBD1 (5 bases). V lost 0 bases to trimming and J lost 1 base, with 7 bases between them. This CDR3 spans 14 amino acids. CDR1 SGHRS and CDR2 YFSETQ come from the germline V gene. In nucleotides, the CDR3 is TGCGCCAGCAGCTTGGACAGGCCGAACACTGAAGCTTTCTTT. Translation: CASSLDRPNTEAFF.

The chain carries TRBV27 and TRBJ2-7; 7 positions agree with TRBD1. This CDR3 comprises 13 residues. Trimming at V came to 5 bases and at J to 2 bases, leaving 3 bases not matched to a gene. Germline CDR1 is MNHEY and CDR2 is SMNVEV (reference sequence). DNA for the CDR3: TGTGCCAGCAGTAAGGGGGCTCCCTACGAGCAGTACTTC. It encodes CASSKGAPYEQYF.

The chain combines TRBV7-3 with TRBJ2-1; TRBD2 is a possible D gene (5 bases). Looked up from germline, CDR1 is SGHTA and CDR2 is FQGTGA. Trimming cost V 5 bases and J 8 bases, with 13 bases left between them. CDR3 length: 13 residues. This CDR3 reads CASSPGLADEQFF. The CDR3 DNA reads TGTGCCAGCAGCCCCGGACTGGCGGATGAGCAGTTCTTC. Looking up the rest from reference TRBV7-3 and TRBJ2-1 gives the full variable domain: GAGVSQTPSNKVTEKGKYVELRCDPISGHTALYWYRQSLGQGPEFLIYFQGTGAADDSGLPNDRFFAVRPEGSVSTLKIQRTERGDSAVYLCASSPGLADEQFFGPGTRLTVL.

The chain has TRBV2 and TRBJ1-1, with D unresolved. The V end was cut by 1 base, the J end by 3 bases, with 6 bases between. CDR1 SNHLY and CDR2 FYNNEI come from the germline V gene. The CDR3 length is 13 residues. The CDR3 reads CASSEGLDTEAFF. CDR3 nucleotides: TGTGCCAGCAGTGAAGGGCTGGACACTGAAGCTTTCTTT.

The J gene is TRBJ1-2, the V gene TRBV5-5, with 9 bases lining up with TRBD1. From germline, CDR1 is SGHKS and CDR2 YYEKEE (reference sequence). Trimming removed 2 bases from V and 7 bases from J; junction bases left unmatched: 12. The CDR3 totals 16 residues. The CDR3 loop reads CASSLGVDRGMGGYTF. CDR3 coding DNA: TGTGCCAGCAGCTTAGGCGTGGACAGGGGTATGGGTGGCTACACCTTC.

The chain couples TRBV6-1 to TRBJ1-2; no clear D. The CDR3 length is 11 residues. Germline V gene sequence: CDR1 MNHNS, CDR2 SASEGT. V lost 1 base to trimming and J lost 8 bases, with 5 bases between them. The CDR3 is CASSEGGGYTF. As DNA, the CDR3 is TGTGCCAGCAGTGAAGGTGGGGGCTACACCTTC.

The chain combines TRBV7-8 with TRBJ1-5; possibly TRBD1 for D (5 bases). Germline CDR1 and CDR2: SGHVS and FQNEAQ. The CDR3 consists of 15 residues. V was clipped by 2 bases and J by 4 bases, with 12 bases between them. CDR3 protein: CASSLYGGGNQPQHF. The CDR3 region has the DNA TGTGCCAGCAGCTTATACGGGGGTGGGAATCAGCCCCAGCATTTT.

V is TRBV5-1 and J is TRBJ1-2; D unclear. The CDR3 runs 17 residues. Trimming removed 0 bases from V and 0 bases from J, with 15 bases in between. Germline V gene sequence: CDR1 SGHRS, CDR2 YFSETQ. CDR3 sequence (DNA): TGCGCCAGCAGCTTGGAGTTGGGAAGGACCCCTAACTATGGCTACACCTTC. Protein: CASSLELGRTPNYGYTF.

The V gene is TRBV3-1 (or the pseudogene TRBV3-2), the J gene TRBJ1-6, with D possibly matching TRBD1 (5 bases). V lost 3 bases and J lost 6, with 6 bases in between. The CDR3 has 13 residues. CDR1 is LGHDT and CDR2 is YNNKEL in the germline V gene (reference sequence). CDR3 loop: CASSHRGNSPLHF. The CDR3 DNA is TGTGCCAGCAGCCATAGGGGTAATTCACCCCTCCACTTT.

This rearrangement joins TRBV5-6 to TRBJ1-1; TRBD1 might be the D (5 bases). Trimming took 1 base from V and 1 from J, leaving 11 bases between them. The CDR3 loop spans 15 amino acids. The V gene's germline CDR1 is SGHDT and CDR2 YYEEEE. CDR3: CASSLYGGKNTEAFF. The DNA of the CDR3 is TGTGCCAGCAGCTTGTATGGGGGGAAGAACACTGAAGCTTTCTTT.

This clone came up a few times. The rearrangement links TRBV21-1 to TRBJ1-2. TRBV21-1 represents a pseudogene. The CDR3 runs 12 residues. CDR3 nucleotides: TGTGCCAGCAACGGGAGGATCTATGGCTACACCTTC. It translates to CASNGRIYGYTF.

The V call is TRBV28, the J call TRBJ2-7; D remains ambiguous. The length of the CDR3 is 12 residues. Trimming shortened V by 5 bases and J by 0 bases, and 5 bases separated the two germline ends. The germline V gene has CDR1 MDHEN and CDR2 SYDVKM. The CDR3 DNA reads TGTGCCAGCAGTACCAGCTCCTACGAGCAGTACTTC. Protein sequence: CASSTSSYEQYF.

CDR3 loop: CASSSQWGAQGTDTQYF. The CDR3 DNA sequence: TGTGCCAGCAGCTCCCAATGGGGGGCCCAGGGGACAGATACGCAGTATTTT. The rearrangement joins TRBV5-4 to TRBJ2-3; D is perhaps TRBD1 or TRBD2 (6 bases each). The V end lost 3 bases, the J end lost 3 bases, and 20 bases lay between the germline ends. Germline assignment: CDR1 SGHNT and CDR2 YYREEE (reference sequence). This CDR3 is 17 amino acids long.

The CDR3 here is CAIRRDPGANVLTF. The DNA of the CDR3 is TGTGCCATCAGGAGGGATCCCGGGGCCAACGTCCTGACTTTC. This chain uses TRBV10-3 with TRBJ2-6, with D maybe TRBD2 (5 bases). The CDR3 has 14 residues. V lost 6 bases to trimming and J lost 4 bases, with 10 bases between them. In germline, CDR1 is ENHRY, CDR2 SYGVKD.

J is TRBJ2-7 and V is TRBV27, with TRBD2 matching over 7 bases. The CDR3 length is 12 residues. V shed 6 bases and J 7 bases; nucleotides not matched to a gene: 6. CDR1 and CDR2 from the germline V gene are MNHEY and SMNVEV (reference sequence). CDR3 nucleotide sequence: TGTGCCAGCAGAAAAGCGGGACGGGAGCAGTACTTC. Residues: CASRKAGREQYF.